One sample yielded the 15 T cell receptor beta chains listed below, sequenced in a study of blood T cells in healthy people across ages (dated by TCRdb to between 2015 and 2016). The library was made by 5' RACE. TCRdb lists the instrument as Illumina HiSeq 2500. A second roughly 7 to 11 cycle PCR used a sample-barcoded 5' primer and a J-beta primer mix. TCRdb reprocessed the public reads (quality trimming at Q25 with fastp, clone calling with MiXCR) and kept in-frame beta chains. Rows are unified per CDR3 protein, each entry keeping the most common DNA and genes. The sample table contains fewer than 750,000 distinct CDR3 sequences; only one count was recorded for 40% to 50% of them. About 26% of the sample is taken by the ten largest. Sequencing was performed on blood. The receptors derive from a man older than 75 in good health.

For this clonotype: This clone may be a read error of a much larger clone one base away. The chain uses TRBV6-6 and TRBJ1-6, with a weak D call TRBD1 (6 bases). V dropped 6 bases and J dropped 9 bases, with 15 bases sitting between them. From germline, CDR1 is MNHNY and CDR2 SVGAGI (reference sequence). The CDR3 runs 14 residues. The CDR3 DNA follows: TGTGCCAGCAGGTTACAGGGCGAGGCTTCACCCCTCCACTTT. Amino acid sequence: CASRLQGEASPLHF.

The rearrangement links TRBV7-9 to TRBJ2-5, with TRBD2 identical over 11 bases. J was trimmed by 11 bases and V by 3 bases; bases with no gene match: 23. Germline V lookup: CDR1 SEHNR, CDR2 FQNEAQ (reference sequence). The CDR3 is made up of 19 amino acids. In DNA form, the CDR3 reads TGTGCCAGCAGCTTCTTAGCTGGTCCACTAGCGGGAGCTGGCAATGAGCAGTACTTC. Translating gives CASSFLAGPLAGAGNEQYF.

The chain carries TRBV9 and TRBJ2-1, with D maybe TRBD1 (6 bases). The V end was cut by 4 bases, the J end by 7 bases, with 15 bases between. In germline, CDR1 is SGDLS, CDR2 YYNGEE. The CDR3 spans 14 residues. CDR3 sequence reads: CASSPGASRNEQFF. In nucleotides, the CDR3 is TGTGCCAGCAGCCCAGGGGCAAGCCGAAATGAGCAGTTCTTC.

The chain has TRBV5-1 and TRBJ1-2, with 12 bases fitting TRBD1. Germline V gives CDR1 SGHRS, CDR2 YFSETQ. The length of the CDR3 is 14 residues. V lost 3 bases and J lost 9; bases outside the gene matches: 6. CDR3 protein: CASSSPGQGARYTF. In nucleotides, the CDR3 is TGCGCCAGCAGCTCACCGGGACAGGGGGCTCGCTACACCTTC.

At least ten counts were recorded for this clonotype. This chain connects TRBV6-5 to TRBJ2-7, with 8 bases fitting TRBD1. The germline gives CDR1 MNHEY, CDR2 SVGAGI. V dropped 6 bases and J dropped 2; count of bases not matched to a gene: 6. There are 14 residues in the CDR3. CDR3 amino acids: CASRAGQGAYEQYF. The CDR3 region has the DNA TGTGCCAGCAGAGCCGGACAGGGCGCCTACGAGCAGTACTTC.

This clonotype was counted between two and nine times. This chain joins TRBV5-6 and TRBJ2-4; D perhaps matches TRBD2 (6 bases). The assigned J gene may be wrong: the sequence end matches TRBJ2-7 better. The CDR3 spans 13 residues. The V gene's germline CDR1 is SGHDT and CDR2 YYEEEE. The CDR3 loop reads CASRPRRDHEQYF. The CDR3 DNA is TGTGCCAGCAGGCCTCGGCGGGACCACGAGCAGTACTTC.

In its sample, this clonotype was seen many times. The chain uses TRBV6-6 and TRBJ2-1, with 11 bases aligning to TRBD2. V dropped 5 bases and J dropped 7; count of bases not matched to a gene: 7. This CDR3 region has 15 residues. CDR1 is MNHNY, CDR2 SVGAGI, per germline (reference sequence). The CDR3 DNA is TGTGCCAGCAGTAAACTAGCGGGAGAAGGAAATGAGCAGTTCTTC. Amino acids: CASSKLAGEGNEQFF.

J is TRBJ1-1 and V is TRBV10-3; 7 bases agree with TRBD1. Germline values: CDR1 ENHRY, CDR2 SYGVKD. The junction had 6 bases not matched to a gene; V was cut back by 4 bases and J by 1 base. The CDR3 spans 15 residues. CDR3 bases: TGTGCCATCAGTGTGGGCGACAGGGCGAACACTGAAGCTTTCTTT. This codes for CAISVGDRANTEAFF.

The genes are TRBV5-1 and TRBJ2-6; D ambiguous. Germline CDR1 reads SGHRS; CDR2 reads YFSETQ. The CDR3 extends over 20 amino acids. Trimming took 0 bases from V and 0 from J, leaving 19 bases between them. The CDR3 spells CASSLARLVLAFSGANVLTF. DNA of the CDR3: TGCGCCAGCAGCTTGGCCCGATTAGTGCTGGCTTTCTCTGGGGCCAACGTCCTGACTTTC.

The chain recombines TRBV28 with TRBJ2-5; a weak D match, TRBD2 (6 bases). The CDR3 length is 16 residues. Germline V lookup: CDR1 MDHEN, CDR2 SYDVKM. V shed 2 bases and J shed 3 bases, with 16 bases lying between them. CDR3 in DNA: TGTGCCAGCAGTTTACTCCCCGGGAGTGGAGAAGAGACCCAGTACTTC. Its translation is CASSLLPGSGEETQYF.

The chain couples TRBV6-2 or TRBV6-3 to TRBJ2-7, with TRBD2 matching 12 bases. The CDR3 length is 14 residues. The V gene end was trimmed by 6 bases and the J gene end by 5 bases; junction bases not matched to a gene: 5. The germline gives CDR1 MNHEY, CDR2 SVGEGT. The CDR3 sequence: CASRMTSGSHEQYF. In nucleotides, the CDR3 is TGTGCCAGCAGGATGACTAGCGGGAGCCACGAGCAGTACTTC.

This clonotype has a handful of counts. This chain uses TRBV3-1 with TRBJ1-1; 11 bases are shared with TRBD1. Germline V gives CDR1 LGHDT, CDR2 YNNKEL (reference sequence). This CDR3 is built from 15 residues. V lost 4 bases and J lost 5; bases outside the gene matches: 6. The CDR3 DNA is TGTGCCAGCAGCCCTGGGACAGGGGGTAAAACTGAAGCTTTCTTT. Translating it yields CASSPGTGGKTEAFF.

This sequence joins TRBV5-5 and TRBJ2-3; D is unclear. V lost 4 bases and J 3 bases, leaving 12 bases between the germline ends. This CDR3 contains 14 residues. Germline lookup yields CDR1 SGHKS and CDR2 YYEKEE (reference sequence). The CDR3 is CASSLTPQTDTQYF. CDR3 sequence (DNA): TGTGCCAGCAGCCTCACTCCTCAAACAGATACGCAGTATTTT.

Remarks on this clonotype: A much larger clone differs from this one at a single base, so this may be a read error. The gene calls are TRBV6-5 and TRBJ2-5, with unresolved D. Germline CDR1 is MNHEY and CDR2 is SVGAGI. This CDR3 region has 14 residues. V shed 5 bases and J shed 11 bases, with 21 bases lying between them. The CDR3 is CASSPASVGSMQYF. For the CDR3, the DNA is TGTGCCAGCAGTCCTGCGTCGGTGGGGTCGATGCAGTACTTC.

The rearrangement joins TRBV28 to TRBJ1-1; D is undetermined. This CDR3 has 14 residues. Germline V gives CDR1 MDHEN, CDR2 SYDVKM. Trimming pared 5 bases from V and 6 bases from J, leaving 16 bases between. Here the CDR3 DNA reads TGTGCCAGCAGTCCTCTTTCGTTTTTCGCTGAAGCTTTCTTT. It translates to CASSPLSFFAEAFF.